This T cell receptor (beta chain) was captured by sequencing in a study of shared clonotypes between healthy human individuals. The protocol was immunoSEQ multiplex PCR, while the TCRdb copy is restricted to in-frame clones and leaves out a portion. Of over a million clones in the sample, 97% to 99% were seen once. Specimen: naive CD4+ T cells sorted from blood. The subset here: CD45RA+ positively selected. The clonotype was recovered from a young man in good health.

The CDR3 region has the DNA TGCGCCAGCAGCCTCGAGGGAAACGGGAGGGCCACGGGGCAGTTCTTC. Its translation is CASSLEGNGRATGQFF. The chain is built from TRBV5-1 and TRBJ2-1; TRBD2 matches at 8 bases. Germline V CDR1 and CDR2: SGHRS, YFSETQ. This CDR3 has 16 residues. J was trimmed by 12 bases and V by 4 bases; bases with no gene match: 18.